The text below deals with one TCR beta chain. The specificity of this receptor is unknown. No much larger clone exists at a distance of one base, and base qualities are not known. This record belongs to a study of cytomegalovirus exposure and HLA in healthy donors (TCRdb year 2017). For context, the study as a whole: An earlier analysis of about 560 of the donors reported approximately 280 Gb of sequence data and roughly 120 million unique TCR beta sequences obtained from about 179 million T cells. Alongside the repertoire data, information on donor age, sex, ethnicity and CMV serostatus was compiled. Among the roughly 390 genotyped donors, around 81% belonged to the genetic ancestry cluster associated with self-reported Caucasian donors. About 300 gigabases of sequencing data and approximately 80 million unique TCR sequences were included in an early release covering 550 to 800 HLA-typed donors. Roughly five DR-DQ haplotypes were treated as single units for association and clustering because of strong linkage in the cohort. A later analysis re-analyzed previously published TCR beta repertoires from roughly 600 donors and added high-resolution HLA genotyping to study TCR occurrence patterns. A later genetic analysis took genome-wide SNP genotypes for about 55% of the 666 donors and used that subset as a discovery cohort. Typing coverage differed by locus: A, B, C, DRB1 and DQB1 were typed in roughly 629-630 donors, DQA1 in about 500, DPA1 in approximately 610, and DPB1 in approximately 450. Among around 400 genotyped donors of the cohort, an average of around 250,000 unique TCR beta nucleotide sequences was sequenced per donor, of which 15% to 20% were non-productive. A separate validation cohort of 100 to 150 different subjects was used in addition to the 666-subject first cohort. Every repertoire in the discovery cohort had been generated on one and the same sequencing platform. High-throughput TCR immunosequencing, statistical association of individual TCRs with disease status, and machine learning were combined to predict cytomegalovirus infection status. The later analysis used no new phenotypic data to find candidate immune exposures, relying instead on TCR beta sequences and their occurrence across donors. In an earlier analysis of roughly 580 of the donors, high-throughput TCR beta sequencing was used to judge whether each TCR beta V gene segment behaved as functional or pseudogenic. Both class I and class II loci were covered by HLA typing, at four-digit resolution. The study was designed to test whether signatures of past pathogen exposure could be identified by cataloging public T cell receptors. The T cell repertoires of some 700 subjects were profiled by immunosequencing and related to cytomegalovirus serostatus.

What the research found in general, with its limitations: Assigning TCR associations to individual alleles was difficult when HLA alleles, especially DR and DQ, strongly co-occurred. Some IMGT-functional V segments, including TRBV6-2 and TRBV6-3, could not be told apart with the 87-base-pair reads, so those segments were excluded. The authors suggested that the approach could potentially be generalized to other disease states and immunological phenotypes. The only immune exposure information available for the cohort was CMV serostatus. In vitro tests confirmed that a few of the cytomegalovirus-associated TCR beta chains recognize cytomegalovirus antigens. According to a later analysis, parvovirus B19, influenza, CMV and Epstein-Barr virus appeared linked to several top co-occurrence clusters. In a later genetic analysis, a missense DCLRE1C variant was associated with V-gene and J-gene trimming of TCR beta chains, and the association was replicated in an independent cohort. A further reported finding was that TCR beta sequences accurately predicted the HLA-A and HLA-B alleles for most subjects in the first cohort. Because some donors lacked HLA typing at each locus, the association tests relied only on the typed subset. Most TCR sequences were seen in very few donors, while some public TCRs were found in many individuals. Over 15 rarely observed V segments, including chromosome 9 orphons, were excluded from the earlier analysis of almost 600 of the donors because counts were too low. In a later analysis, some 18,000 TCR beta sequences were associated with specific HLA alleles at a false discovery rate of 0.05. Cytomegalovirus status was reported to be diagnosed by the classifier with high specificity and sensitivity in both the original and validation cohorts. A later analysis found that HLA-associated TCR beta chains were more clonally expanded and had lower generation probabilities than equally common non-associated chains. The study listed around 160 TCR beta chains as associated with cytomegalovirus. This cohort had only TCR beta chains sequenced, and the lack of alpha or paired-chain data limited which features could be detected. Sequencing depth was assumed to be roughly uniform across donors in the presence/absence analyses, though that assumption may not hold. Compared with the approximately 700-donor mean, donors in an Asian-associated ancestry cluster had fewer N-insertions in productive TCRs, according to a later genetic analysis. In a later analysis, the rate of TCR association differed among HLA loci, with DRB1 alleles having the most associated TCRs and HLA-C alleles having the fewest. In a later analysis, most CMV-associated TCR beta chains were found to appear HLA-restricted, with HLA associations seemingly driven largely by CMV exposure. In an earlier analysis of around 600 of the donors, most TCR beta V segments were observed in productive rearrangements about 87% or about 30% of the time, broadly matching IMGT annotations. The sequencing pipeline was judged likely to have produced a cluster of highly shared sequence variants as a technical artifact. Correlated functional status among segregating V segments might reflect linkage disequilibrium, but an unknown experimental factor could not be ruled out.

The method behind the library was the immunoSEQ multiplex PCR assay. A mixture of 60 forward primers for TCR Vbeta segments and 13 reverse primers for TCR Jbeta segments was used in the multiplex PCR. Amplification of the CDR3 region of rearranged TCR beta genes was performed with a multiplex PCR assay on genomic DNA. On the Illumina HiSeq System, the amplified TCR beta libraries were sequenced as 87-base-pair reads. Per the authors' processing: In a later analysis, around 80 million unique TCR beta chains were counted across the 500 to 700 repertoires, and around 10 million of these chains were shared by at least two donors. A nearest-neighbor algorithm error-corrected the raw reads and collapsed the reads into unique sequences, merging closely related sequences to remove PCR and sequencing errors. Alignment of CDR3 sequences to IMGT reference sequences was used to assign V, D and J gene segments. For a sequence to be retained, at least a six-nucleotide match to both a V gene segment and a J gene segment was required. Rearrangements were classified as productive when the CDR3 lacked stop codons and remained in frame with V and J, and all other rearrangements were classified as non-productive. CDR3 was defined according to IMGT convention as the region running from the second conserved V-encoded cysteine to the conserved J-encoded phenylalanine. The earlier analysis of more than 450 of the donors excluded sequences that lacked an unambiguous match to a single V gene segment. An earlier analysis of fewer than 650 of the donors classified V segments as functional when productive rearrangements were above 56.7% and as segregating when the standard deviation between donors was above 5%. A statistical classification framework was built to diagnose cytomegalovirus status from the catalog of TCR beta chain sequences. V and J gene assignment, in a later analysis, came from comparing TCR nucleotide sequences with IMGT/GENE-DB human TR gene sequences. In a later analysis, CDR3 sequences and most-parsimonious VDJ recombination scenarios were assigned using the TCRdist pipeline. A later analysis defined each TCR beta chain by its CDR3 amino acid sequence plus V-gene family, and excluded reads lacking a unique V-gene family. A later analysis removed 550 to 700 highly shared, low-generation-probability nucleotide sequences to deal with suspected cross-contamination and a sequencing artifact. In a later analysis, a clonal expansion index was calculated for each public chain from normalized within-repertoire ranks of inferred template counts. In a later analysis, generation probabilities were computed using a VDJ recombination model fitted to out-of-frame rearrangements, and the results were checked against IGoR. In a later analysis, hypergeometric tests were used to score TCR-TCR, TCR-HLA and TCR-CMV co-occurrence, with a repertoire-size bias correction applied to TCR pairs. To estimate false discovery rates, a later analysis permuted the HLA or CMV assignments 20 times. In a later analysis, co-occurring TCRs were grouped using DBSCAN, with TCRdist sequence similarity added in when clustering inside HLA-allele-positive subsets. For co-occurrence clustering, repertoires with fewer than 30,000 or more than 120,000 public chains were excluded, along with four to six repertoires with anomalous nucleotide sharing. In TCRdb, the immuneACCESS table is reduced to in-frame sequences with V and J assigned. These tables do not hold every clone; where another copy was compared, an unresolved V gene accounts for under half, and the others remain unexplained. V, J and clone size are taken as reported in that table, and D and trimming were inferred from the DNA itself. This sample lists over 85,000 clones; under 85% were detected once. Of the sample, approximately 2% is held by the ten largest clones.

From its cysteine to its phenylalanine, the CDR3 spans 14 amino acids. The kept DNA is CDR3 alone, 42 bases in frame from the first base. CDR1 and CDR2 (LNHNV, YYDKDF) derive from the germline V gene (reference sequence). The trim is 0 bases for V and 2 bases for J, with a gap of 7 bases between the germline ends. The cohort consisted of some 730 healthy bone marrow donors. At the time of sampling, every cohort member was nominally healthy, though immune exposures that went unrecorded were likely present. The donor was CMV seronegative and belonged to the group of over 300 seronegative cohort members. A peripheral blood sample was collected from each donor, and TCR beta sequencing was performed on peripheral blood mononuclear cells. Genomic DNA extraction from the blood cell samples was performed with the Qiagen DNeasy Blood Extraction Kit.

Sequencing was done on a sample of PBMCs. The sequence came from a man aged 40-50 years in good health and CMV-seronegative. This chain joins TRBV15 to TRBJ1-1; no D gene can be assigned with confidence. The DNA sequence is as follows: TGTGCCACCAGCAGAGATTGGAGAAACACTGAAGCTTTCTTT. Its protein product is CATSRDWRNTEAFF.